The T cell receptor beta chain under discussion was sequenced for a study of T cells in Graves' hyperthyroidism and ophthalmopathy (dated by TCRdb to between 2018 and 2020). Turning to the overall study: Peripheral blood was collected at initial diagnosis, before any treatment. For training and testing, the 80 to 100 patients in the discovery cohort were randomly divided in a 7:3 ratio. TCR Vbeta CDR3 sequencing of 120 to 150 peripheral blood samples (approximately 44 ophthalmopathy, about 74 hyperthyroidism and approximately 17 progressor patients) is reported in the paper. After sampling, hyperthyroidism patients received methimazole starting at 30 mg daily, and ophthalmopathy patients received high-dose intravenous methylprednisolone. Whether ophthalmopathy could be predicted prospectively was tested in an independent validation cohort made up of approximately 19 hyperthyroidism patients plus 17 patients who later progressed to ophthalmopathy. Thyroid tissue and blood T-cell repertoires from six or seven Graves' hyperthyroidism patients were also compared in the study. To identify TCR V-J signatures that set the groups apart, the researchers used a discovery cohort of about a hundred patients, made up of under 50 with Graves' ophthalmopathy and some 60 with stable Graves' hyperthyroidism.

A patient counted as having stable Graves' hyperthyroidism if no progression to ophthalmopathy occurred over 18 months of follow-up. Hyperthyroidism patients were aged 18 to 65 years and newly diagnosed, with disease duration of less than 2 months. The study excluded patients with uncontrolled infections, other autoimmune diseases, pregnancy or lactation. Diagnoses were established on the basis of clinical symptoms, serum thyroxine and TRAb, thyroid ultrasound, and orbital computed tomography. PBMCs were separated from approximately 10 ml of fresh peripheral blood using Ficoll-Paque density gradient centrifugation. Total RNA was extracted using Trizol reagent, and RNA quality was assessed on an Agilent 2100 Bioanalyzer. This clonotype has ten or more counts. Its antigen is still unknown. Per-nucleotide qualities are absent, and no much larger clonotype sits a single base away. TCR beta CDR3 regions were amplified from RNA transcripts. The TCR CDR3 was subjected to a first round of RT-PCR using the HTBI primer set and the Qiagen OneStep RT-PCR kit. Libraries were constructed in a second round of multiplex PCR, after which size selection and purification were carried out. Libraries were sequenced paired-end with 100 bp reads on an Illumina HiSeq2000. On the authors' methods: SOAPnuke was used to process the raw data, removing reads that contained adapters or uncalled bases, had a mean Phred below 15, or lacked an exact match to the constant primer or identifier. High-quality paired reads were merged using COPE v1.2.5, and each unique nucleotide sequence was defined as a clonotype. MiTCR v1.1 was used to align clonotypes to the IMGT TRBV, TRBD and TRBJ reference segments. Only V-J combinations with frequency above 0.0001, covering 99.2% of repertoires, were analysed. A TCS score was defined as the ratio of F50 (clonal expansion) to E x V (chaos), with BLOSUM62-based TCRdist applied between CDR3 peptides within each V-J. Welch's t-statistics and random forest reduced roughly 530 V-J features to 13, which were used in a naive Bayes classifier (R e1071). The public reads were run again by TCRdb, first through fastp at Q25 and then through MiXCR, and only productive beta chains were kept. All rows with the same CDR3 protein become a single entry with the most common DNA and genes. These V and J calls rely on TCRdb rather than the paper's analysis. For this sample there are more than 500,000 distinct CDR3 sequences; around 13% appear just once. The ten largest clonotypes hold roughly 14% of the sample.

Overall results and qualifications from the work: Sample size was not statistically predetermined, and blinding of investigators to group allocation was not performed. In cross-validation, a model built on a 13 V-J signature told ophthalmopathy apart from stable hyperthyroidism with roughly 87% sensitivity and about 81% specificity, and in testing the same model reached 80%/75%. Blood samples also contained most of the expanded thyroid clonotypes (frequency above 0.001), which suggests that blood repertoires may reflect thyroid immune responses. In validation, progression to ophthalmopathy was predicted by the model with 70.59% sensitivity and 72% to 80% specificity, a median of roughly 6.4 months before onset.

The CDR3 starts with the cysteine, ends with the phenylalanine, and has 15 residues. Just the 45-base CDR3 DNA is kept, in frame starting at base 1. V and J lose 2 bases and 0 bases, and a span of 8 bases separates them. Per the germline V gene, MDHEN is the CDR1 and SYDVKM is the CDR2. This TCR was recovered from a woman aged 40 to 50 with Graves' hyperthyroidism. In this chain, TRBV28 is recombined with TRBJ1-3; the D segment could be TRBD1, given 5 matching bases. What was sequenced was blood. The CDR3 loop reads CASSLNRISGNTIYF. The DNA is as follows: TGTGCCAGCAGTTTAAACAGGATCTCTGGAAACACCATATATTTT. This CDR3, with the reference TRBV28 and TRBJ1-3 proteins standing in past its ends, gives the full variable domain DVKVTQSSRYLVKRTGEKVFLECVQDMDHENMFWYRQDPGLGLRLIYFSYDVKMKEKGDIPEGYSVSREKKERFSLILESASTNQTSMYLCASSLNRISGNTIYFGEGSWLTVV.